This entry lists 7 T cell receptor beta chains sequenced from one sample in a study of blood T cell repertoires in COVID-19. TCRdb's copy holds only in-frame clones and misses some; the assay was immunoSEQ multiplex PCR. The table records approximately 69,000 clones, 65% to 85% of them present only once. Sequences were obtained from peripheral blood. Every receptor here comes from a woman in her fifties or sixties with acute or convalescent COVID-19.

This clone was seen only once. J is TRBJ1-4 and V is TRBV14, with a tentative D call TRBD1 (6 bases). The germline CDR1 and CDR2 sequences are SGHDN and FVKESK. V gave up 1 base and J gave up 9 bases, with 18 bases separating them. CDR3 size: 16 residues. The CDR3 DNA follows: TGTGCCAGCAGCCAAGGGATAACAGGGACCCAGAAAAAACTGTTTTTT. Protein product: CASSQGITGTQKKLFF.

This clone was detected only once. The chain carries TRBV19 and TRBJ1-2; TRBD1 is a possible D gene (6 bases). The CDR3 runs to 13 residues. Germline V gene sequence: CDR1 LNHDA, CDR2 SQIVND (reference sequence). Trimming took off 6 bases at V and 4 bases at J, with 12 bases between the two ends. The CDR3 is CASSPAGAYGYTF. The CDR3 DNA reads as TGTGCCAGTAGCCCGGCGGGGGCCTATGGCTACACCTTC.

This chain links TRBV6-4 with TRBJ2-7; TRBD2 agrees at 8 bases. V lost 5 bases to trimming and J lost 3 bases; unmatched junction nucleotides: 12. Germline V lookup: CDR1 MRHNA, CDR2 SNTAGT. The length of the CDR3 is 16 residues. CDR3 DNA: TGTGCCAGCAGTCCGCGGGGGGCGGGGGACCTCTACGAGCAGTACTTC. It is translated as CASSPRGAGDLYEQYF.

The chain combines TRBV19 with TRBJ1-1, with D unresolved. CDR1 LNHDA and CDR2 SQIVND come from the germline V gene (reference sequence). The CDR3 has 14 residues. V was clipped by 5 bases and J by 1 base, with 11 bases between them. This CDR3 reads CASSPPPGNTEAFF. The CDR3 DNA follows: TGTGCCAGTAGTCCCCCCCCAGGGAACACTGAAGCTTTCTTT.

The genes are TRBV7-2 and TRBJ2-5; tentatively, D is TRBD1 (6 bases). Trimming removed 6 bases at V and 3 bases at J, with 11 bases between. Germline loops: CDR1 SGHTA, CDR2 FQGNSA. This CDR3 comprises 13 residues. CDR3 nucleotide sequence: TGTGCCAGCAGTCCACGGACAGAAGAGACCCAGTACTTC. Amino acids: CASSPRTEETQYF.

The chain carries TRBV18 and TRBJ1-6; 11 positions agree with TRBD1. CDR1 and CDR2 (germline): KGHSH, LQKENI. CDR3 length: 16 amino acids. V shed 2 bases and J 8 bases; nucleotides not matched to a gene: 5. The chain's CDR3 is CASSPIRGQGDSPLHF. The CDR3, as DNA: TGTGCCAGCTCACCAATTCGGGGACAGGGGGATTCACCCCTCCACTTT.

The CDR3 DNA follows: TGTGCCAGCAGCCCCTTAGGGGGCGCAGTGCCGAATGAGCAGTTCTTC. It yields the protein CASSPLGGAVPNEQFF. V is TRBV7-3 and J is TRBJ2-1; 7 nucleotides line up with TRBD1. Germline-derived CDR1 and CDR2 are SGHTA and FQGTGA. Trimming took 5 bases from V and 7 from J; bases not matched to a gene: 14. The CDR3 is made up of 16 amino acids.